The 20 T cell receptor beta chains in this list originate from one sample, sequenced in a study of blood T cell repertoires in COVID-19. Repertoires were generated with immunoSEQ multiplex PCR, while TCRdb's copy carries only in-frame clones and drops some. The data show 250,000 to 300,000 clones, 75% to 90% seen once. The sample was peripheral blood. All receptors come from a man between 50 and 59 years old with acute or convalescent COVID-19.

V usage is TRBV18 and J usage is TRBJ2-7; 9 bases fit TRBD1. The CDR3 extends over 16 amino acids. V was clipped by 3 bases and J by 1 base; unmatched bases: 7. Per the germline V gene, CDR1 is KGHSH and CDR2 is LQKENI. CDR3 in amino acids: CASSPPGQGGSYEQYF. CDR3 DNA sequence: TGTGCCAGCTCACCCCCGGGACAGGGTGGATCCTACGAGCAGTACTTC.

This clone turned up a few times. The V gene is TRBV10-1, the J gene TRBJ2-3; 7 bases are a match to TRBD2. V shed 6 bases, J shed 3 bases, and the junction held 6 bases outside the gene matches. The CDR3 runs to 14 residues. Looked up from germline, CDR1 is WNHNN and CDR2 is SYGVQD (reference sequence). CDR3 DNA: TGCGCCAGCAGAGCGGGACTCACTACAGATACGCAGTATTTT. This gives the protein CASRAGLTTDTQYF.

The J gene is TRBJ1-5, the V gene TRBV30; D call uncertain. The CDR3 runs to 13 residues. Germline CDR1 reads GTSNPN; CDR2 reads SVGIG (reference sequence). V lost 0 bases and J 4 bases, leaving 7 bases between the germline ends. The CDR3 DNA follows: TGTGCCTGGAGTGTTGGCCCTAATCAGCCCCAGCATTTT. Its protein product is CAWSVGPNQPQHF.

The V gene is TRBV5-4, the J gene TRBJ2-7; 11 bases fit TRBD2. There are 16 residues in the CDR3. After removal of 6 bases from V and 1 base from J, the junction contained 9 bases not matched to a gene. Germline V gives CDR1 SGHNT, CDR2 YYREEE (reference sequence). The CDR3 nucleotides are TGTGCCAGCACCCCGGGGGGGACTAGCGGATCCTACGAGCAGTACTTC. Residues: CASTPGGTSGSYEQYF.

V is TRBV5-4 and J is TRBJ2-5; TRBD2 agrees at 7 bases. CDR1 is SGHNT and CDR2 is YYREEE in the germline V gene (reference sequence). This CDR3 has 15 amino acids. V lost 0 bases to trimming and J lost 2 bases; unmatched junction nucleotides: 4. In DNA form, the CDR3 reads TGTGCCAGCAGCTTGGGGCCTAGCGGACAAGAGACCCAGTACTTC. Protein product: CASSLGPSGQETQYF.

Details on this clone: This CDR3 is also generated by other DNA sequences in the sample. The V and J genes are TRBV7-2 and TRBJ2-7, with 12 bases fitting TRBD2. V dropped 5 bases and J dropped 2; count of bases not matched to a gene: 4. The CDR3 length is 15 residues. CDR1 and CDR2 from the germline V gene are SGHTA and FQGNSA. This CDR3 is CASSLRTSGTYEQYF. The CDR3 nucleotides are TGTGCCAGCAGCCTTCGGACTAGCGGGACCTACGAGCAGTACTTC.

The CDR3 coding sequence is TGTGCCAGCAGCCAACTAAGGCTAGCGGGAGTCCTAGGGAACAATGAGCAGTTCTTC. Residues: CASSQLRLAGVLGNNEQFF. The V call is TRBV3-1 (or the pseudogene TRBV3-2), the J call TRBJ2-1; 10 nucleotides agree with TRBD2. Germline trimming cut 2 bases from V and 5 bases from J; bases unmatched to any gene: 15. The V gene's germline CDR1 is LGHDT and CDR2 YNNKEL (reference sequence). The length of the CDR3 is 19 residues.

V is TRBV2 and J is TRBJ2-7, with 7 nucleotides matching TRBD1. This CDR3 comprises 14 residues. The V gene's germline CDR1 is SNHLY and CDR2 FYNNEI. The junction had 6 bases not matched to a gene; V was cut back by 6 bases and J by 1 base. Written as DNA, the CDR3 is TGTGCCAGCAGGGGGGACAGAGCTTCCTACGAGCAGTACTTC. Its protein product is CASRGDRASYEQYF.

This clone was recorded only once. The chain joins TRBV28 to TRBJ1-1; 8 positions agree with TRBD1. The length of the CDR3 is 13 residues. The trim removed 2 bases at V and 8 bases at J, leaving 4 bases unmatched. Germline V CDR1 and CDR2: MDHEN, SYDVKM. The CDR3 reads CASSLQGAGEAFF. DNA for the CDR3: TGTGCCAGCAGTTTACAGGGGGCTGGGGAAGCTTTCTTT.

The CDR3, as DNA: TGTGCCAGCTCACCGCAGGCGTTGGGTAGCAATCAGCCCCAGCATTTT. Protein product: CASSPQALGSNQPQHF. V and J are TRBV18 and TRBJ1-5, with no clear D. The V gene lost 3 bases and the J gene lost 0 bases, with 12 bases spanning the gap. This CDR3 has 16 amino acids. Germline loops: CDR1 KGHSH, CDR2 LQKENI.

This chain joins TRBV5-1 and TRBJ2-7; 10 bases align to TRBD1. Germline V CDR1 and CDR2: SGHRS, YFSETQ. The CDR3 consists of 16 residues. V shed 0 bases, J shed 2 bases, and the junction held 5 bases outside the gene matches. In DNA form, the CDR3 reads TGCGCCAGCAGCTTGGCGGGACAGGGGACGACCTACGAGCAGTACTTC. Protein: CASSLAGQGTTYEQYF. The full variable domain, in which reference TRBV5-1 and TRBJ2-7 provide the parts outside the CDR3, is KAGVTQTPRYLIKTRGQQVTLSCSPISGHRSVSWYQQTPGQGLQFLFEYFSETQRNKGNFPGRFSGRQFSNSRSEMNVSTLELGDSALYLCASSLAGQGTTYEQYFGPGTRLTVT.

The chain has TRBV9 and TRBJ2-7; 7 bases line up with TRBD1. The V segment lost 3 bases and the J segment 0 bases; nucleotides outside the gene matches: 6. Per the germline V gene, CDR1 is SGDLS and CDR2 is YYNGEE. CDR3 length: 15 amino acids. This chain's CDR3 is CASSASGTDSYEQYF. The CDR3 nucleotides read TGTGCCAGCAGCGCATCCGGGACAGACTCCTACGAGCAGTACTTC.

This clone was seen a handful of times. This chain joins TRBV9 and TRBJ1-1; D remains ambiguous. Trimming removed 4 bases at V and 1 base at J, with 11 bases between. In germline, CDR1 is SGDLS, CDR2 YYNGEE. The CDR3 is 14 amino acids. This chain's CDR3 is CASSPRYGNTEAFF. In DNA form, the CDR3 reads TGTGCCAGCAGCCCCAGATATGGGAACACTGAAGCTTTCTTT.

This clone appeared once. The chain combines TRBV29-1 with TRBJ1-2, with D unclear. The germline V and J ends were trimmed by 7 bases and 2 bases, with 11 bases remaining between them. CDR1 SQVTM and CDR2 ANQGSEA come from the germline V gene. The CDR3 runs 12 residues. CDR3 region: CSADDGNYGYTF. In DNA, the CDR3 is TGCAGCGCCGACGACGGGAACTATGGCTACACCTTC.

The chain carries TRBV5-5 and TRBJ2-7, with 7 bases aligning to TRBD1. Germline values: CDR1 SGHKS, CDR2 YYEKEE (reference sequence). The CDR3 runs 14 residues. With 4 bases clipped from V and 4 bases from J, the junction kept 8 bases outside the gene matches. Here the CDR3 reads CASSPQGVFYEQYF. CDR3 bases: TGTGCCAGCAGCCCCCAGGGGGTTTTTTACGAGCAGTACTTC.

The chain employs TRBV2 and TRBJ2-5; D uncertain. Trimming shortened V by 3 bases and J by 2 bases, and 4 bases separated the two germline ends. Germline V lookup: CDR1 SNHLY, CDR2 FYNNEI. The CDR3 runs 12 residues. The CDR3 DNA reads TGTGCCAGCAGTGACATGCAAGAGACCCAGTACTTC. Translating it yields CASSDMQETQYF.

This clone was found once. The rearrangement uses TRBV7-9 and TRBJ2-1, with D hard to call. Germline V lookup: CDR1 SEHNR, CDR2 FQNEAQ (reference sequence). The CDR3 spans 12 residues. The V end lost 1 base, the J end lost 11 bases, and 9 bases lay between the germline ends. CDR3 protein: CASSLESPQQFF. CDR3 bases: TGTGCCAGCAGCTTAGAGAGTCCCCAGCAGTTCTTC.

The genes are TRBV19 and TRBJ1-1; maybe TRBD1 (5 bases). The CDR3 is 11 amino acids. The germline CDR1 and CDR2 sequences are LNHDA and SQIVND (reference sequence). V was clipped by 7 bases and J by 6 bases, with 9 bases between them. Here the CDR3 DNA reads TGTGCCAGTACCATACAGGCTGAAGCTTTCTTT. It is translated as CASTIQAEAFF.

The chain joins TRBV4-2 to TRBJ2-1; TRBD2 matches at 10 bases. The ends lost 1 base at V and 8 bases at J; junction bases unmatched: 8. Germline V gene sequence: CDR1 LGHNA, CDR2 YNFKEQ. The CDR3 is 16 amino acids. The CDR3, as DNA: TGTGCCAGCAGCCAAGGGAACAGCGGGGGGGCCGATGAGCAGTTCTTC. Its protein product is CASSQGNSGGADEQFF.

This clone was observed a few times. V gene TRBV2 combines with J gene TRBJ1-6; TRBD1 might be the D (5 bases). Germline-derived CDR1 and CDR2 are SNHLY and FYNNEI. Trimming stripped 11 bases from V and 9 bases from J, with 14 bases between. The CDR3 consists of 12 residues. This chain's CDR3 is CAGRGRGSPLHF. CDR3 nucleotides: TGTGCCGGAAGGGGTAGGGGTTCACCCCTCCACTTT. Full variable domain (missing parts from reference TRBV2 and TRBJ1-6): EPEVTQTPSHQVTQMGQEVILRCVPISNHLYFYWYRQILGQKVEFLVSFYNNEISEKSEIFDDQFSVERPDGSNFTLKIRSTKLEDSAMYFCAGRGRGSPLHFGNGTRLTVT.